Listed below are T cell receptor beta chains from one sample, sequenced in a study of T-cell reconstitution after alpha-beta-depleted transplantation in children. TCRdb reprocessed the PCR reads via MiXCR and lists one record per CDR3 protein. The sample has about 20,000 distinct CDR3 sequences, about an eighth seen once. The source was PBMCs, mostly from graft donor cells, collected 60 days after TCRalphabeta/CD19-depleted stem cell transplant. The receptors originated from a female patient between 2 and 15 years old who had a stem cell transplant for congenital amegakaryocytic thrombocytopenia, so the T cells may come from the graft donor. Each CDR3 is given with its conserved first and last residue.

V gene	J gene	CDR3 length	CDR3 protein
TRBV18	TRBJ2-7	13	CASSSLGGNEQYF
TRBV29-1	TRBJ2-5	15	CSAEIAGVMRETQYF
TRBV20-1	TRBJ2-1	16	CSARTPGMSSYNEQFF
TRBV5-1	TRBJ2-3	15	CASRRTSGSADTQYF
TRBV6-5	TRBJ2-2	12	CASTPSTGELFF
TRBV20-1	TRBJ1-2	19	CSAPDSGRRTDPRPYGYTF
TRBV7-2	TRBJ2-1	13	CASSPRTRNEQFF
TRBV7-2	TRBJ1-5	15	CASSLEPVSNQPQHF
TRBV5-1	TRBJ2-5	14	CASSITGGGETQYF
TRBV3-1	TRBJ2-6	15	CASSLTGPGANVLTF
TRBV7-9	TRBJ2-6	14	CASSFPTGANVLTF
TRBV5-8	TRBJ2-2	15	CASSYFAGGPGELFF
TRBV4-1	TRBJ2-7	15	CASSQAGLGSYEQYF
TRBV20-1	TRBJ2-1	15	CSARDQERDYNEQFF
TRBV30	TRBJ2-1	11	CAWGTQYVLFF
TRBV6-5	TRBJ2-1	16	CASSYPGGLAYNEQFF
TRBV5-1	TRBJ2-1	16	CASSTLAGVRRNEQFF
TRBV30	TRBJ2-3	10	CAWSGGTQYF
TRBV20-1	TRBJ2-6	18	CSARAPRSGSTGANVLTF
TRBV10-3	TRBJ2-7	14	CAIREQSKVWEQYF
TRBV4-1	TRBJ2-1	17	CASHRQGLAATYNEQFF
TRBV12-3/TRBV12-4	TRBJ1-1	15	CASSRSVRANTEAFF
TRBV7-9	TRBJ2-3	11	CASSEGDTQYF
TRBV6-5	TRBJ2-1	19	CATDTGLGTSGSVNNEQFF
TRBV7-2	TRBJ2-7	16	CASSLAFSSGSHEQYF
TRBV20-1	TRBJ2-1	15	CCAPPTSGSYNEQFF
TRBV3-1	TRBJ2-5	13	CASSQGWKETQYF
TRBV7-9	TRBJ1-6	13	CASSSLNNSPLHF
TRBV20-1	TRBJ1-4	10	CSARGEKLFF
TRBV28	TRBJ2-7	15	CASSPGNSGLYEQYF
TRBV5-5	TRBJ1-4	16	CASSWAGRIQREKLFF
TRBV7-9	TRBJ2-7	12	CASNLGTAEQYF
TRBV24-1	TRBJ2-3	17	CATSDTYRTGGTDTQYF
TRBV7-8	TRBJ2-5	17	CASSLPGDGHPRETQYF
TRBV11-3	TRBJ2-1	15	CASSLGTRGHNEQFF
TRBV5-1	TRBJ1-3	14	CASSLSGAGNTIYF
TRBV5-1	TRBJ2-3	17	CASSFSTSGSFTDTQYF
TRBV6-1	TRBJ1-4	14	CASSEGTDNEKLFF
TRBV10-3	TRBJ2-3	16	CAISESGPTHTDTQYF
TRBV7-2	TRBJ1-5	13	CASSLTGNQPQHF
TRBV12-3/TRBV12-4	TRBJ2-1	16	CASRGRGGLGNNEQFF
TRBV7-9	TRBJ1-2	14	CASSPGQGAYGYTF
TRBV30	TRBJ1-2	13	CAWSPQGNYGYTF
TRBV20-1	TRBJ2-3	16	CSARGFKQSARYTQYF
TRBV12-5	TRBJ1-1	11	CASGFQTEAFF
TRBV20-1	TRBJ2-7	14	CSASGQMSSYEQYF
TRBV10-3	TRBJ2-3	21	CAISESAGARVGRILTDTQYF
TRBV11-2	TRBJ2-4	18	CASSPSTGFALAKNIQYF
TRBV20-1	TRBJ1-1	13	CSARADRNTEAFF
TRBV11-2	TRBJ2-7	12	CASSLDTYEQYF
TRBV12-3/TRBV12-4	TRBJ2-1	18	CAICLDKWTSPQGNEQFF
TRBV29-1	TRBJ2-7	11	CSVGWEYEQYF
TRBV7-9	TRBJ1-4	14	CASSFRATNEKLFF
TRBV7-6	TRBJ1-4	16	CASSPIGQGRDEKLFF
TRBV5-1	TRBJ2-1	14	CATPPGLPYNEQFF